One and the same sample provided the 9 T cell receptor beta chains below, sequenced in a study of blood T cell repertoires in COVID-19. The method was immunoSEQ multiplex PCR; TCRdb's version includes in-frame clones alone and lacks a portion of them. The table shows 150,000 to 160,000 clones, with around 90% occurring only once. Sequenced sample: peripheral blood. All receptors come from a man between 45 and 60 years old with acute or convalescent COVID-19.

The V gene is TRBV3-1 (or the pseudogene TRBV3-2), the J gene TRBJ1-5; no clear D gene. V dropped 4 bases and J dropped 6 bases, with 22 bases sitting between them. CDR1 and CDR2 (germline): LGHDT, YNNKEL (reference sequence). The CDR3 runs 17 residues. The CDR3 DNA follows: TGTGCCAGCAGCCCCCGGTATGAGGTCGCCCCAAGTCAGCCCCAGCATTTT. This sequence encodes CASSPRYEVAPSQPQHF.

The chain joins TRBV9 to TRBJ2-7, with no clear D. The CDR3 has 15 residues. V shed 4 bases and J shed 6 bases, with 20 bases lying between them. Germline values: CDR1 SGDLS, CDR2 YYNGEE. The CDR3 nucleotides read TGTGCCAGCAGCCCAGAGGTAATAGCTGCAGCCGAGCAGTACTTC. It codes for CASSPEVIAAAEQYF.

This rearrangement joins TRBV30 to TRBJ2-1; 7 bases are shared with TRBD2. Unmatched junction bases numbered 11, after V lost 1 base and J lost 5 bases. The CDR3 loop spans 16 amino acids. From germline, CDR1 is GTSNPN and CDR2 SVGIG (reference sequence). The DNA for the CDR3 is TGTGCCTGGAGTGGGGGAGGGAGATCGGACAACAATGAGCAGTTCTTC. Residues: CAWSGGGRSDNNEQFF.

This rearrangement joins TRBV3-1 (or the pseudogene TRBV3-2) to TRBJ1-1; D gene ambiguous. Per the germline V gene, CDR1 is LGHDT and CDR2 is YNNKEL (reference sequence). There are 13 residues in the CDR3. V was shortened by 1 base and J by 3 bases, with 6 bases between the two germline ends. The CDR3 bases are TGTGCCAGCAGCCAAGGCGATTACACTGAAGCTTTCTTT. Translation gives CASSQGDYTEAFF.

The chain couples TRBV7-9 to TRBJ1-6, with D uncertain. The ends were cut back, 1 base at V and 5 bases at J, with 6 bases in the middle. This CDR3 contains 14 residues. The germline CDR1 and CDR2 sequences are SEHNR and FQNEAQ (reference sequence). The CDR3, as DNA: TGTGCCAGCAGCTTAGGCCGGGATAATTCACCCCTCCACTTT. It specifies CASSLGRDNSPLHF.

This sequence joins TRBV19 and TRBJ2-1; D might be TRBD1 (5 bases). Germline-derived CDR1 and CDR2 are LNHDA and SQIVND (reference sequence). Trimming took 5 bases from V and 14 from J, leaving 13 bases between them. This CDR3 comprises 11 residues. The DNA for the CDR3 is TGTGCCAGTAGTGTAGGGCAGGGTAAGTTCTTC. Protein product: CASSVGQGKFF.

This chain connects TRBV5-8 to TRBJ2-2; D unclear. CDR3 length: 14 residues. V gave up 0 bases and J gave up 4 bases, with 7 bases separating them. Germline CDR1 is SGHTS and CDR2 is YDEGEE. CDR3 DNA: TGTGCCAGCAGCTTGGGACTCGCCACCGGGGAGCTGTTTTTT. Protein sequence: CASSLGLATGELFF.

The V gene is TRBV3-1 (or the pseudogene TRBV3-2), the J gene TRBJ1-5; D not resolved. This CDR3 is 14 amino acids long. Germline V gene lookup returns CDR1 LGHDT and CDR2 YNNKEL (reference sequence). Trimming shortened V by 4 bases and J by 7 bases, and 14 bases separated the two germline ends. This CDR3 is CASSPEAGRQPQHF. As DNA, the CDR3 is TGTGCCAGCAGCCCAGAGGCAGGCCGGCAGCCCCAGCATTTT.

This clone was detected only a few times. CDR3: CASSTGTFDPLHF. CDR3 sequence (DNA): TGTGCCAGCAGTACAGGGACATTCGATCCCCTCCACTTT. The V call is TRBV2, the J call TRBJ1-6, with D maybe TRBD1 (6 bases). CDR3 length: 13 amino acids. V lost 5 bases to trimming and J lost 13 bases, with 15 bases between them. Germline lookup yields CDR1 SNHLY and CDR2 FYNNEI.